A single sample gave rise to the 21 T cell receptor beta chains below, sequenced in a study of Ad26.COV2.S vaccination and SARS-CoV-2 variants. Profiled with immunoSEQ multiplex PCR; TCRdb holds only in-frame clones, not every one. Counted here are roughly 300,000 clones, around nine tenths occurring once; the ten biggest clones make up around 5.3%. Indicated treatment: about 20 received Ad26.COV2.S at low or high dose, single or two shots; several received placebo; per-sample allocation not given. Sample collection was performed on day 63 after the first vaccine or placebo injection. This sample comprised peripheral blood, obtained in a trial of Ad26.COV2.S vaccine versus placebo. The receptor source for this set is a person aged 18-60 years who received the Ad26.COV2.S COVID-19 vaccine or a placebo.

J is TRBJ1-4 and V is TRBV6-4; 10 bases match TRBD1. The germline CDR1 and CDR2 sequences are MRHNA and SNTAGT. This CDR3 contains 18 residues. V trimming: 2 bases; J trimming: 3 bases; junction bases outside the gene matches: 9. CDR3 sequence: CASSDPPGQGTSNEKLFF. The CDR3 DNA sequence: TGTGCCAGCAGTGACCCCCCGGGACAGGGGACGTCTAATGAAAAACTGTTTTTT.

The chain is built from TRBV18 and TRBJ2-2, with D maybe TRBD2 (6 bases). The V end lost 6 bases, the J end lost 0 bases, and 11 bases lay between the germline ends. The length of the CDR3 is 15 residues. CDR1 and CDR2 (germline): KGHSH, LQKENI. CDR3 DNA: TGTGCCAGCTCTCACCGGGAGACGAACACCGGGGAGCTGTTTTTT. As protein: CASSHRETNTGELFF.

The chain couples TRBV20-1 to TRBJ1-1; possible D gene TRBD1, 6 bases. This CDR3 is 15 amino acids long. Germline V gene lookup returns CDR1 DFQATT and CDR2 SNEGSKA (reference sequence). The V end was cut by 6 bases, the J end by 0 bases, with 17 bases between. The DNA of the CDR3 is TGCAGTGCCAGTCCGGACAGCCTTTTGAACACTGAAGCTTTCTTT. It translates to CSASPDSLLNTEAFF.

The chain has TRBV18 and TRBJ2-1, with D possibly matching TRBD1 (6 bases). Trimming cost V 3 bases and J 6 bases, with 12 bases left between them. This CDR3 is 14 amino acids long. Looked up from germline, CDR1 is KGHSH and CDR2 is LQKENI. CDR3 loop: CASSPQGQGNEQFF. The CDR3 nucleotides are TGTGCCAGCTCACCCCAGGGACAAGGCAATGAGCAGTTCTTC.

The table lists this clone with a count of one. The chain combines TRBV2 with TRBJ2-7, with D unresolved. Germline CDR1 is SNHLY and CDR2 is FYNNEI. Trimming removed 5 bases from V and 4 bases from J, with 9 bases in between. The CDR3 runs to 12 residues. The CDR3 sequence: CASSSGLYEQYF. In DNA, the CDR3 is TGTGCCAGCAGTTCAGGATTGTACGAGCAGTACTTC.

The chain is built from TRBV19 and TRBJ2-5; D ambiguous. The CDR3 length is 11 residues. The V end was cut by 5 bases, the J end by 1 base, with 2 bases between. Germline V gene lookup returns CDR1 LNHDA and CDR2 SQIVND (reference sequence). The CDR3 DNA reads TGTGCCAGTAGTGTCCAAGAGACCCAGTACTTC. It codes for CASSVQETQYF.

This clone was seen more than once but under ten times. The V call is TRBV7-9, the J call TRBJ2-1; D possibly corresponds to TRBD2 (6 bases). The CDR3 spans 15 residues. Germline CDR1 SEHNR, CDR2 FQNEAQ (reference sequence). The germline V and J ends were trimmed by 0 bases and 1 base, with 7 bases remaining between them. CDR3 in DNA: TGTGCCAGCAGCTTAGCGCTAGCGTCCTACAATGAGCAGTTCTTC. It codes for CASSLALASYNEQFF. Full variable domain (missing parts from reference TRBV7-9 and TRBJ2-1): DTGVSQNPRHKITKRGQNVTFRCDPISEHNRLYWYRQTLGQGPEFLTYFQNEAQLEKSRLLSDRFSAERPKGSFSTLEIQRTEQGDSAMYLCASSLALASYNEQFFGPGTRLTVL.

This clone showed up just a few times. This chain uses TRBV30 with TRBJ2-7; the D gene is possibly TRBD2 (5 bases). The CDR3 covers 13 residues. Germline CDR1 reads GTSNPN; CDR2 reads SVGIG (reference sequence). The V end was cut by 7 bases, the J end by 5 bases, with 18 bases between. CDR3 protein: CASDGIVTNEQYF. CDR3 nucleotide sequence: TGTGCCTCTGACGGGATAGTAACGAACGAGCAGTACTTC.

This clone was recorded only once. CDR3 DNA sequence: TGTGCCAGCAGCCGTCAAGAGACCCAGTACTTC. Protein product: CASSRQETQYF. This chain uses TRBV5-4 with TRBJ2-5; no clear D gene. The CDR3 runs to 11 residues. Germline CDR1 is SGHNT and CDR2 is YYREEE (reference sequence). Trimming left V 4 bases short and J 2 bases short, with 3 bases between.

This chain connects TRBV7-8 to TRBJ2-5; 15 nucleotides align to TRBD2. The CDR3 is 16 residues long. CDR1 is SGHVS, CDR2 FQNEAQ, per germline. Trimming removed 5 bases from V and 5 bases from J; junction bases left unmatched: 6. CDR3: CASSPGLAGGWETQYF. CDR3 in DNA: TGTGCCAGCAGCCCGGGACTAGCGGGGGGTTGGGAGACCCAGTACTTC. The full variable domain, in which reference TRBV7-8 and TRBJ2-5 provide the parts outside the CDR3, is GAGVSQSPRYKVAKRGQDVALRCDPISGHVSLFWYQQALGQGPEFLTYFQNEAQLDKSGLPSDRFFAERPEGSVSTLKIQRTQQEDSAVYLCASSPGLAGGWETQYFGPGTRLLVL.

Here the CDR3 reads CASSPNGAYEQYF. The CDR3 region has the DNA TGTGCCAGCAGCCCGAACGGAGCCTACGAGCAGTACTTC. The chain carries TRBV7-9 and TRBJ2-7; D gene ambiguous. Trimming removed 5 bases at V and 2 bases at J, with 10 bases between. The CDR3 is 13 residues long. Looked up from germline, CDR1 is SEHNR and CDR2 is FQNEAQ (reference sequence).

The chain couples TRBV7-8 to TRBJ2-7; 11 bases are a match to TRBD1. V gave up 4 bases and J gave up 6 bases; unmatched junction bases: 11. Germline V CDR1 and CDR2: SGHVS, FQNEAQ. This CDR3 comprises 16 residues. The CDR3 spells CASSSYRDRGRGEQYF. In nucleotides, the CDR3 is TGTGCCAGCAGCTCGTACCGGGACAGGGGGAGAGGCGAGCAGTACTTC.

This rearrangement joins TRBV5-4 to TRBJ2-1, with 12 bases fitting TRBD2. There are 16 residues in the CDR3. The germline gives CDR1 SGHNT, CDR2 YYREEE (reference sequence). Trimming removed 4 bases from V and 8 bases from J; junction bases left unmatched: 10. CDR3 nucleotides: TGTGCCAGCAGCCCCCAGACTAGCGGGAGATGGGATGAGCAGTTCTTC. Its protein product is CASSPQTSGRWDEQFF.

The chain links TRBV12-3 or TRBV12-4 to TRBJ2-7; D not certain. The germline V and J ends were trimmed by 5 bases and 10 bases, with 12 bases remaining between them. The CDR3 is 11 amino acids. CDR3 sequence reads: CASSPAWEQYF. The CDR3 nucleotides are TGTGCCAGCAGTCCTGCTTGGGAACAGTACTTC.

This clone has only a few counts. The chain employs TRBV29-1 and TRBJ2-7, with a possible D match to TRBD1 (6 bases). The CDR3 is made up of 12 amino acids. Germline-derived CDR1 and CDR2 are SQVTM and ANQGSEA. The V and J ends lost 5 bases and 5 bases respectively, with 13 bases between them. CDR3 coding DNA: TGCAGCGTTCAACAGGGTCACCACGAGCAGTACTTC. It is translated as CSVQQGHHEQYF.

In DNA, the CDR3 is TGTGCCAGCAGTGAACCCCGCGCAGGTTACACCTCTGGGGCCAACGTCCTGACTTTC. As protein: CASSEPRAGYTSGANVLTF. This chain uses TRBV6-1 with TRBJ2-6, with D unclear. V lost 2 bases to trimming and J lost 0 bases, with 17 bases between them. This CDR3 comprises 19 residues. Germline CDR1 is MNHNS and CDR2 is SASEGT.

V gene TRBV24-1 combines with J gene TRBJ2-1, with 7 bases matching TRBD1. The CDR3 has 15 amino acids. The J segment lost 8 bases and the V segment lost 4 bases, leaving 10 bases of the junction unmatched. Germline V gene data show CDR1 as KGHDR and CDR2 as SFDVKD. The CDR3 sequence is CATSERDSAKDEQFF. The CDR3 coding sequence is TGTGCCACCAGTGAAAGGGACAGTGCAAAGGATGAGCAGTTCTTC.

The chain joins TRBV5-5 to TRBJ2-7; D not resolved. The germline gives CDR1 SGHKS, CDR2 YYEKEE (reference sequence). CDR3 length equals 11 residues. Trimming took off 0 bases at V and 6 bases at J, with 4 bases between the two ends. The CDR3 loop is CASSLVSEQYF. CDR3 nucleotides: TGTGCCAGCAGCTTGGTATCCGAGCAGTACTTC.

This chain links TRBV6-1 with TRBJ2-2; a possible D gene is TRBD1 (6 bases). Trimming left V 7 bases short and J 4 bases short, with 7 bases between. The CDR3 sequence is 12 residues long. The germline V gene has CDR1 MNHNS and CDR2 SASEGT. CDR3 in DNA: TGTGCCAGCACAGGGGCCACCGGGGAGCTGTTTTTT. Residues: CASTGATGELFF.

The rearrangement links TRBV4-1 to TRBJ1-6; D is unresolved. The ends were cut back, 4 bases at V and 6 bases at J, with 10 bases in the middle. The CDR3 is 14 amino acids. Germline CDR1 MGHRA, CDR2 YSYEKL. The CDR3, as DNA: TGCGCCAGCAGCCGCCAGGCAACTAATTCACCCCTCCACTTT. This codes for CASSRQATNSPLHF.

A few counts support this clone. The chain has TRBV7-2 and TRBJ1-6; possible D gene TRBD1, 5 bases. Trimming took 5 bases from V and 7 from J, leaving 18 bases between them. Germline V lookup: CDR1 SGHTA, CDR2 FQGNSA. The CDR3 has 16 residues. CDR3 sequence reads: CASSQTFGHQNSPLHF. The CDR3 DNA follows: TGTGCCAGCAGCCAGACGTTCGGACACCAGAATTCACCCCTCCACTTT.